These T cell receptor beta chains were read from a single sample in a study of T cell responses to AZD1222 COVID-19 vaccine. Here immunoSEQ multiplex PCR was the method, and the copy in TCRdb shows in-frame clones only, minus some. The sample lists some 120,000 clones, about 94% seen once, with around 7% in the top ten. This specimen was peripheral blood, taken on day 0 of AZD1222 vaccination. Source of these receptors: an adult in good health. Both conserved end residues are part of each CDR3. A D gene is named only where the DNA matches it firmly. Some rows mark clone size as missing; the rest say once, few, many or name a class of expanded clone.

clone_size: NA
d_call: TRBD2
v_call: TRBV3-1/TRBV3-2
j_call: TRBJ2-1
cdr3_length: 19
cdr3_nt: TGTGCCAGCAGCCAAGACCTCCTGGGACTATCGAGCTCCTACAATGAGCAGTTCTTC
cdr3_aa: CASSQDLLGLSSSYNEQFF

clone_size: NA
d_call: TRBD2
v_call: TRBV28
j_call: TRBJ2-7
cdr3_length: 17
cdr3_nt: TGTGCCAGCAGAAAATGGACTAGCGGGGTGGACTCCTACGAGCAGTACTTC
cdr3_aa: CASRKWTSGVDSYEQYF

clone_size: NA
d_call: NA
v_call: TRBV20-1
j_call: TRBJ2-6
cdr3_length: 15
cdr3_nt: TGCAGTGCTAGTATTTCTAACTCTGGGGCCAACGTCCTGACTTTC
cdr3_aa: CSASISNSGANVLTF

clone_size: NA
d_call: TRBD1
v_call: TRBV4-1
j_call: TRBJ1-2
cdr3_length: 14
cdr3_nt: TGCGCCAGCAGCCAAGATGGCAGGGGGTATGGCTACACCTTC
cdr3_aa: CASSQDGRGYGYTF

clone_size: NA
d_call: NA
v_call: TRBV11-3
j_call: TRBJ2-1
cdr3_length: 18
cdr3_nt: TGTGCCAGCAGCTTAGAAACGGGGGTCCCGAGCTCCTACAATGAGCAGTTCTTC
cdr3_aa: CASSLETGVPSSYNEQFF

clone_size: NA
d_call: NA
v_call: TRBV2
j_call: TRBJ2-7
cdr3_length: 15
cdr3_nt: TGTGCCAGCAGTGAAGTGGCGGGAAGCTACTACGAGCAGTACTTC
cdr3_aa: CASSEVAGSYYEQYF

clone_size: NA
d_call: TRBD2
v_call: TRBV30
j_call: TRBJ2-5
cdr3_length: 19
cdr3_nt: TGTGCCTGGAGTACCTTGGGGGGTCGGAGACTAGCGGGACAAGAGACCCAGTACTTC
cdr3_aa: CAWSTLGGRRLAGQETQYF

clone_size: NA
d_call: NA
v_call: TRBV7-2
j_call: TRBJ1-2
cdr3_length: 13
cdr3_nt: TGTGCCAGCAGCTTAAGGCAGGGCTATGGCTACACCTTC
cdr3_aa: CASSLRQGYGYTF

clone_size: NA
d_call: NA
v_call: TRBV2
j_call: TRBJ2-5
cdr3_length: 13
cdr3_nt: TGTGCCAGCAGTTACGAGAATTCGGAGACCCAGTACTTC
cdr3_aa: CASSYENSETQYF

clone_size: NA
d_call: NA
v_call: TRBV7-3
j_call: TRBJ2-5
cdr3_length: 14
cdr3_nt: TGTGCCAGCAGCCCCGGGCCCTCCCAAGAGACCCAGTACTTC
cdr3_aa: CASSPGPSQETQYF

clone_size: NA
d_call: TRBD1
v_call: TRBV11-2
j_call: TRBJ2-1
cdr3_length: 16
cdr3_nt: TGTGCCAGCAGTTCCTTACAGGGGAGCTCCTACAATGAGCAGTTCTTC
cdr3_aa: CASSSLQGSSYNEQFF

clone_size: NA
d_call: NA
v_call: TRBV7-8
j_call: TRBJ2-1
cdr3_length: 13
cdr3_nt: TGTGCCAGCAGCTTAAATGTGGGCAATGAGCAGTTCTTC
cdr3_aa: CASSLNVGNEQFF

clone_size: NA
d_call: NA
v_call: TRBV12-5
j_call: TRBJ2-1
cdr3_length: 18
cdr3_nt: TGTGCTAGTGGTTTGACCCCTACAGGGCGACGGGAGCCCAATGAGCAGTTCTTC
cdr3_aa: CASGLTPTGRREPNEQFF

clone_size: NA
d_call: TRBD1
v_call: TRBV3-1/TRBV3-2
j_call: TRBJ1-2
cdr3_length: 14
cdr3_nt: TGTGCCAGCAGCCACGACCAGGGGGACTATGGCTACACCTTC
cdr3_aa: CASSHDQGDYGYTF

clone_size: once
d_call: TRBD2
v_call: TRBV7-2
j_call: TRBJ2-7
cdr3_length: 15
cdr3_nt: TGTGCCAGCAGCTCCACCGGACTAGCGGCCTACGAGCAGTACTTC
cdr3_aa: CASSSTGLAAYEQYF

clone_size: NA
d_call: TRBD2
v_call: TRBV7-6
j_call: TRBJ2-2
cdr3_length: 13
cdr3_nt: TGTGCCAGCAGCCCAGGACTAGACGGGGAGCTGTTTTTT
cdr3_aa: CASSPGLDGELFF

clone_size: NA
d_call: TRBD1
v_call: TRBV30
j_call: TRBJ1-5
cdr3_length: 14
cdr3_nt: TGTGCCTGGAGTGGACAGGGGGCCACTCAGCCCCAGCATTTT
cdr3_aa: CAWSGQGATQPQHF

clone_size: NA
d_call: TRBD2
v_call: TRBV5-6
j_call: TRBJ2-1
cdr3_length: 15
cdr3_nt: TGTGCCAGCAGCTTCACCGGGACTAGCTACAATGAGCAGTTCTTC
cdr3_aa: CASSFTGTSYNEQFF

clone_size: NA
d_call: TRBD2
v_call: TRBV5-4
j_call: TRBJ2-1
cdr3_length: 16
cdr3_nt: TGTGCCAGCAGCAGCACCGGGACTAGCTCCTACAATGAGCAGTTCTTC
cdr3_aa: CASSSTGTSSYNEQFF

clone_size: few
d_call: NA
v_call: TRBV28
j_call: TRBJ1-2
cdr3_length: 17
cdr3_nt: TGTGCCAGCAGTTTTGCCCCCTTCAGGGAGGGGGGCTATGGCTACACCTTC
cdr3_aa: CASSFAPFREGGYGYTF

clone_size: NA
d_call: TRBD2
v_call: TRBV19
j_call: TRBJ2-3
cdr3_length: 14
cdr3_nt: TGTGCCAGTAGTATGGGGAGGGCCTTAGATACGCAGTATTTT
cdr3_aa: CASSMGRALDTQYF

clone_size: NA
d_call: NA
v_call: TRBV30
j_call: TRBJ2-2
cdr3_length: 15
cdr3_nt: TGTGCCTGGAGTGGAAGCTCCCTGGTCTCCGGGGAGCTGTTTTTT
cdr3_aa: CAWSGSSLVSGELFF

clone_size: NA
d_call: TRBD2
v_call: TRBV28
j_call: TRBJ2-1
cdr3_length: 15
cdr3_nt: TGTGCCAGCAGCTCCCCGGGACTAGCAACCAATGAGCAGTTCTTC
cdr3_aa: CASSSPGLATNEQFF

clone_size: NA
d_call: TRBD2
v_call: TRBV4-3
j_call: TRBJ2-1
cdr3_length: 16
cdr3_nt: TGCGCCAGCAGCCGGAATCTAGCGGGGATTACAAATGAGCAGTTCTTC
cdr3_aa: CASSRNLAGITNEQFF

clone_size: NA
d_call: NA
v_call: TRBV30
j_call: TRBJ1-1
cdr3_length: 16
cdr3_nt: TGTGCCTGGAGAGGCAGTCTATCCGTTCTGAACACTGAAGCTTTCTTT
cdr3_aa: CAWRGSLSVLNTEAFF

clone_size: NA
d_call: TRBD2
v_call: TRBV28
j_call: TRBJ2-3
cdr3_length: 16
cdr3_nt: TGTGCCAGCAGCACGGGACTAGCGGGATCCCCAGATACGCAGTATTTT
cdr3_aa: CASSTGLAGSPDTQYF

clone_size: NA
d_call: TRBD1
v_call: TRBV4-3
j_call: TRBJ2-2
cdr3_length: 14
cdr3_nt: TGCGCCAGCAGCCAAGTACAGGGGGTCGGGGAGCTGTTTTTT
cdr3_aa: CASSQVQGVGELFF